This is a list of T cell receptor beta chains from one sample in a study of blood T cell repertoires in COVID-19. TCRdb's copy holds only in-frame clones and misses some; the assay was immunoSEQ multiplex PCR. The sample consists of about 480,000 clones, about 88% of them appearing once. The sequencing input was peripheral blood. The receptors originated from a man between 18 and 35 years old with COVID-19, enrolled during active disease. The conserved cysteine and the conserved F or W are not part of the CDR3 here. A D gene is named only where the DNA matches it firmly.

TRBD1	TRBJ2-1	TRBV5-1	ASSFGTGSYEQF
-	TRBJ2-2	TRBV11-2	ASSLLLGDTGELF
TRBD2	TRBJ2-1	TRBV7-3	ASSQREGEQF
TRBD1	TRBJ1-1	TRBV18	ASSPRDRGLLQNTEAF
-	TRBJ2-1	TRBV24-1	ATSPWGDEQF
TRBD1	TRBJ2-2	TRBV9	ASSLTGTGEVGELF
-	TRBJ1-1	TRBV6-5	ASSSQGVSTEAF
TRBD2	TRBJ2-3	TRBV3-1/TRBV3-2	ASSRLLAGGADTQY
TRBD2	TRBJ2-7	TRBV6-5	ASRVAGGNEQY
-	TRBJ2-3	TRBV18	ASSPASFPDTQY
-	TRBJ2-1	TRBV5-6	ASSLRGSNEQF
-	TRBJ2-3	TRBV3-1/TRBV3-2	ASSQVLGTSDTDTQY
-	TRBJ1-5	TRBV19	ASSNRPSQPQH